This T cell receptor (beta chain) emerged from a study of neurological immune-mediated disorders. This clonotype was seen ten or more times. For the unsorted libraries, 2 million PBMCs stored at -80 C served as input. CDR1 and CDR2 from the germline V gene are SGHDN and FVKESK. The CDR3 runs 13 residues. Deletions cut 4 bases from V and 10 bases from J, with 15 bases between. TCRdb fed the 5' RACE reads into MiXCR, producing one record per CDR3 protein. The table includes approximately 23,000 distinct CDR3 sequences, 10% detected once. The sample taken for sequencing was PBMCs. The chain combines TRBV14 with TRBJ2-3, with D tentatively TRBD1 (6 bases). The receptor comes from a woman aged 60 to 75 with HTLV-1-associated myelopathy (HAM/TSP). The chain's CDR3 is CASSPYVQGAQYF. The CDR3 region has the DNA TGTGCCAGCAGCCCTTACGTACAGGGAGCGCAGTATTTT.